These 9 T cell receptor beta chains originate from one sample sequenced in a study of T cell changes during pregnancy in multiple sclerosis. Repertoires were generated with immunoSEQ multiplex PCR, while TCRdb's copy carries only in-frame clones and drops some. The sample holds 80,000 to 95,000 clones, over 85% seen once. The specimen comprised peripheral blood, sampled in the third trimester of pregnancy. These receptors were collected from a female donor in good health, enrolled as a control in a pregnancy study.

The table lists this clone with a count of one. The J gene is TRBJ2-1, the V gene TRBV5-1; 10 bases match TRBD2. The CDR3 covers 17 residues. The junction had 7 bases not matched to a gene; V was cut back by 4 bases and J by 0 bases. CDR1 and CDR2 from the germline V gene are SGHRS and YFSETQ. In nucleotides, the CDR3 is TGCGCCAGCAGCCGGCATACTAGCGGGGTCTCCTACAATGAGCAGTTCTTC. Protein sequence: CASSRHTSGVSYNEQFF.

The chain recombines TRBV1 with TRBJ2-7; TRBD2 is taken as the D call from the table, unchecked against the DNA. TRBV1 has pseudogene status. This CDR3 is built from 19 residues. The CDR3 bases are TGCACCAGCAGCCAACCTTCTTTCGAACTAGCGTTAGATTCCTACGAGCAGTACTTC. Its translation is CTSSQPSFELALDSYEQYF.

The genes are TRBV11-3 and TRBJ2-7; 7 bases are shared with TRBD1. V trimming: 6 bases; J trimming: 6 bases; junction bases outside the gene matches: 2. CDR3 length equals 11 residues. Germline V lookup: CDR1 SGHNT, CDR2 YENEEA. Written as DNA, the CDR3 is TGTGCCAGCAGTTCAGGGGGCGAGCAGTACTTC. Its translation is CASSSGGEQYF.

The chain links TRBV27 to TRBJ2-5, with D unresolved. In germline, CDR1 is MNHEY, CDR2 SMNVEV (reference sequence). The CDR3 has 14 residues. Trimming took 6 bases from V and 4 from J, leaving 15 bases between them. The CDR3, as DNA: TGTGCCAGCAGGAGCCTAATCGCAGGAGAGACCCAGTACTTC. Encoded protein: CASRSLIAGETQYF.

The chain links TRBV4-1 to TRBJ2-6, with D unclear. CDR3 length equals 19 residues. Trimming took 0 bases from V and 0 from J, leaving 15 bases between them. Germline values: CDR1 MGHRA, CDR2 YSYEKL. In DNA form, the CDR3 reads TGCGCCAGCAGCCAAGAACCGGTCCTTGTTATCTCTGGGGCCAACGTCCTGACTTTC. Translated, it gives CASSQEPVLVISGANVLTF.

V and J are TRBV5-6 and TRBJ1-5; TRBD1 matches at 7 bases. The ends lost 3 bases at V and 2 bases at J; junction bases unmatched: 5. Germline loops: CDR1 SGHDT, CDR2 YYEEEE. The CDR3 is 15 amino acids. This chain's CDR3 is CASSYRGVGNQPQHF. The CDR3, as DNA: TGTGCCAGCAGCTACAGGGGAGTAGGCAATCAGCCCCAGCATTTT.

The CDR3 reads CATGREPNEKLFF. The CDR3 nucleotides are TGTGCCACTGGCAGGGAACCTAATGAAAAACTGTTTTTT. V is TRBV6-5 and J is TRBJ1-4; weak D call: TRBD1 (5 bases). Deletions cut 10 bases from V and 3 bases from J, with 12 bases between. Germline V gene data show CDR1 as MNHEY and CDR2 as SVGAGI. The CDR3 contains 13 residues.

The gene calls are TRBV14 and TRBJ2-7, with no clear D. Per germline, CDR1 SGHDN and CDR2 FVKESK. The CDR3 loop spans 16 amino acids. V shed 1 base and J shed 0 bases, with 13 bases lying between them. The CDR3 bases are TGTGCCAGCAGCCAAGCGCCACGAGGTTACTCCTACGAGCAGTACTTC. Protein sequence: CASSQAPRGYSYEQYF.

This rearrangement joins TRBV4-1 to TRBJ2-5; TRBD2 is a possible D gene (6 bases). Trimming left V 1 base short and J 4 bases short, with 16 bases between. Germline CDR1 MGHRA, CDR2 YSYEKL. This CDR3 has 16 amino acids. The CDR3 sequence is CASSQVRGDGVETQYF. For the CDR3, the DNA is TGCGCCAGCAGCCAAGTTCGCGGGGATGGGGTAGAGACCCAGTACTTC.